The clone carrying this T cell receptor (beta chain) came up many times. The antigen is undetermined. The CDR3 sequence is 16 residues long. Trimming removed 4 bases at V and 1 base at J, with 14 bases between. In germline, CDR1 is MGHRA, CDR2 YSYEKL. The data derive from a study of CD8+ T cells in alopecia areata. Overall study context: The study gave tofacitinib for 6 to 18 months, then 6 months off drug. The study, taken as a whole, reports: It was less clear whether patients shared TCRs than it was in mice, possibly because of HLA.

Sorting separated CD4+ and CD8+ T cells out of PBMCs. Sequencing used cDNA as its template, made by extracting RNA and reverse transcribing it. Here immunoSEQ multiplex PCR was the method, and the copy in TCRdb shows in-frame clones only, minus some. The data contain about 69,000 clones, approximately 60% of them seen just once; the ten biggest clones take up under 20%. The chain is built from TRBV4-1 and TRBJ1-5; no clear D. The input for sequencing was CD8+ T cells sorted from blood, taken at week 0. The TCR was taken from a human donor with alopecia areata. This chain's CDR3 is CASSPREGGSNQPQHF. CDR3 in DNA: TGCGCCAGCAGCCCCCGGGAGGGCGGAAGCAATCAGCCCCAGCATTTT.